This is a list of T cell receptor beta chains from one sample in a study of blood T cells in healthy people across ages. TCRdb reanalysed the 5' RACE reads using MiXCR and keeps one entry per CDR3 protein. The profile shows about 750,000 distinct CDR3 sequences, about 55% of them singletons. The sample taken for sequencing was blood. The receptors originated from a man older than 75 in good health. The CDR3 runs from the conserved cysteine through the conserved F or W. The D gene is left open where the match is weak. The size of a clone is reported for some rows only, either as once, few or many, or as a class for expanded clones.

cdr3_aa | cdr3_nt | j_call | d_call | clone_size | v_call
CATSPGNTGELFF | TGTGCCACCAGTCCCGGAAACACCGGGGAGCTGTTTTTT | TRBJ2-2 | NA | NA | TRBV15
CASSLVQAGVNEQFF | TGCGCCAGCAGCTTGGTACAAGCGGGAGTAAATGAGCAGTTCTTC | TRBJ2-1 | TRBD2 | NA | TRBV5-1
CVSSQDPAGFYEQYF | TGCGTCAGCAGCCAAGATCCAGCGGGGTTTTACGAGCAGTACTTC | TRBJ2-7 | TRBD2 | NA | TRBV4-3
CASKPSGANVLTF | TGTGCCAGCAAGCCCTCTGGGGCCAACGTCCTGACTTTC | TRBJ2-6 | NA | few | TRBV12-3/TRBV12-4
CASRDGTGSSSTYEQYF | TGTGCCAGCAGGGACGGGACAGGGAGCTCTTCGACCTACGAGCAGTACTTC | TRBJ2-7 | TRBD1 | NA | TRBV6-1
CASSPANLADIQYF | TGTGCCAGCAGCCCGGCCAACCTAGCGGACATTCAGTACTTC | TRBJ2-4 | TRBD2 | NA | TRBV3-1
CTTRGGYNEQFF | TGCACCACCCGGGGCGGGTACAATGAGCAGTTCTTC | TRBJ2-1 | NA | few | TRBV29-1
CASSHGQGDTEAFF | TGCGCCAGCTCCCACGGCCAGGGAGACACTGAAGCTTTCTTT | TRBJ1-1 | NA | NA | TRBV5-1
CASTVQGKVYEQYF | TGTGCCAGCACCGTACAGGGGAAGGTTTACGAGCAGTACTTC | TRBJ2-7 | TRBD1 | NA | TRBV28
CASSLKRERHRYAYF | TGTGCCAGCAGTTTAAAGAGGGAGAGACACAGATACGCGTATTTT | TRBJ2-3 | NA | few | TRBV12-3/TRBV12-4
CASSFSDGRYEQYF | TGTGCCAGCAGCTTTTCAGACGGTCGCTACGAGCAGTACTTC | TRBJ2-7 | NA | NA | TRBV11-1
CASSYFRLAGGPGPSGANVLTF | TGTGCCAGCAGTTACTTCCGACTAGCGGGAGGGCCAGGGCCCTCTGGGGCCAACGTCCTGACTTTC | TRBJ2-6 | TRBD2 | NA | TRBV6-2/TRBV6-3
CASSPRTGPSPLHF | TGTGCCAGCAGCCCTAGGACGGGTCCCTCACCCCTCCACTTT | TRBJ1-6 | NA | NA | TRBV7-9
CATFGTDNYGYTF | TGTGCCACATTTGGGACAGATAACTATGGCTACACCTTC | TRBJ1-2 | TRBD1 | NA | TRBV6-5
CASSDPRDTDYEQFF | TGTGCCAGCAGCGACCCCCGGGACACCGACTACGAGCAGTTCTTC | TRBJ2-1 | NA | NA | TRBV25-1
CASSLTGDRRDGYTF | TGTGCCAGCAGCTTGACGGGGGATCGGAGGGATGGCTACACCTTC | TRBJ1-2 | NA | NA | TRBV13
CASTLGPPNYGYTF | TGTGCCAGTACCTTGGGTCCCCCCAACTATGGCTACACCTTC | TRBJ1-2 | NA | NA | TRBV19
CASSYPAGSYNEQFF | TGTGCCAGCAGTTACCCGGCAGGGTCCTACAATGAGCAGTTCTTT | TRBJ2-1 | NA | NA | TRBV6-2/TRBV6-3
CATSRGGTGVYGYTF | TGTGCCACCAGCAGAGGAGGGACAGGGGTGTATGGCTACACCTTC | TRBJ1-2 | TRBD1 | NA | TRBV15
CSARGAQNTEAFF | TGCAGTGCTAGGGGGGCCCAGAACACTGAAGCTTTCTTT | TRBJ1-1 | NA | NA | TRBV20-1
CSVSRAEVETQFF | TGCAGCGTTTCCCGGGCGGAGGTGGAGACCCAGTTCTTC | TRBJ2-1 | NA | NA | TRBV29-1
CSATDGSYEQYF | TGCAGTGCCACGGACGGCTCCTACGAGCAGTACTTC | TRBJ2-7 | NA | NA | TRBV20-1
CASSLAEGPYNEQFF | TGCGCCAGCAGCTTGGCGGAGGGCCCTTACAATGAGCAGTTCTTC | TRBJ2-1 | NA | few | TRBV5-1
CSVEGAGQGSYGYTF | TGCAGCGTTGAAGGAGCAGGACAGGGGTCCTATGGCTACACCTTC | TRBJ1-2 | TRBD1 | NA | TRBV29-1
CASSFSGEETQYF | TGCGCCAGCAGCTTTTCCGGGGAAGAGACCCAGTACTTC | TRBJ2-5 | NA | few | TRBV5-1
CASSLVVRAQETQYF | TGTGCCAGCAGCTTAGTTGTCAGAGCGCAAGAGACCCAGTACTTC | TRBJ2-5 | NA | NA | TRBV7-2
CASSLTGLGYGYTF | TGTGCCAGCAGTCTTACAGGCCTCGGCTATGGCTACACCTTC | TRBJ1-2 | NA | once | TRBV7-9
CSARDLAGVYEQYF | TGCAGTGCTAGAGACCTAGCGGGCGTATACGAGCAGTACTTC | TRBJ2-7 | TRBD2 | NA | TRBV20-1
CGSSKTSGNVRETQYF | TGCGGCAGCAGCAAAACTAGCGGGAATGTTCGAGAGACCCAGTACTTC | TRBJ2-5 | TRBD2 | NA | TRBV5-1
CASSSAGRGSNEQFF | TGTGCCAGCAGTTCGGCGGGACGCGGATCCAATGAGCAGTTCTTC | TRBJ2-1 | NA | NA | TRBV6-5
CASSSPGRPDNSPLHF | TGTGCCAGCAGTTCCCCGGGCAGGCCAGACAATTCACCCCTCCACTTT | TRBJ1-6 | NA | NA | TRBV27
CASSSGTGGSQPQHF | TGTGCCAGCAGTTCCGGGACAGGGGGCTCTCAGCCCCAGCATTTT | TRBJ1-5 | TRBD1 | NA | TRBV6-1
CASSQEAGGTPDTQYF | TGTGCCAGCAGCCAAGAGGCGGGAGGGACGCCAGATACGCAGTATTTT | TRBJ2-3 | TRBD2 | few | TRBV4-2
CASSLGRELFF | TGCGCCAGCAGCCTAGGCCGGGAGCTGTTTTTT | TRBJ2-2 | NA | NA | TRBV5-1
CATTNGGGSYEQYF | TGTGCCACCACTAACGGGGGCGGGAGCTACGAGCAGTACTTC | TRBJ2-7 | NA | NA | TRBV21-1
CASSSAQGFQGQFF | TGCGCCAGCAGCTCGGCACAGGGTTTTCAGGGGCAGTTCTTC | TRBJ2-1 | NA | once | TRBV5-1
CASYRVGYTF | TGTGCCAGCTACAGGGTTGGCTACACCTTC | TRBJ1-2 | NA | few | TRBV6-1
CASSLAGGDEQFF | TGTGCCAGCAGTTTGGCGGGTGGGGATGAGCAGTTCTTC | TRBJ2-1 | NA | few | TRBV28
CSALTSGRAPLIRETQYF | TGCAGCGCGTTAACTAGCGGGAGAGCCCCCTTGATACGAGAGACCCAGTACTTC | TRBJ2-5 | TRBD2 | NA | TRBV29-1
CASSFSGQGMGEQYF | TGCGCCAGCAGCTTCTCAGGACAGGGAATGGGTGAGCAGTACTTC | TRBJ2-7 | TRBD1 | NA | TRBV5-1